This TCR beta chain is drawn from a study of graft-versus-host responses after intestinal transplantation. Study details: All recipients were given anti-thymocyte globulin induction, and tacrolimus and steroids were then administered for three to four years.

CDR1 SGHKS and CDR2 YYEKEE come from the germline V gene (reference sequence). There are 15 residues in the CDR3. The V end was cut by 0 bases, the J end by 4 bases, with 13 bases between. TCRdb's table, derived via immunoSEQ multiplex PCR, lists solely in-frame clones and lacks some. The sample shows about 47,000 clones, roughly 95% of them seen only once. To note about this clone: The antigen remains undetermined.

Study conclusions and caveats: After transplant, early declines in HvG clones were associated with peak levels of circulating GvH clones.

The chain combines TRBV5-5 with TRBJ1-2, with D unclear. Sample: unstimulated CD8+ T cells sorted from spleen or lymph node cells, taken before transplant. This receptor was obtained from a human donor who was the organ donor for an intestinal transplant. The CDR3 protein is CASSLEHRTIYGYTF. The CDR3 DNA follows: TGTGCCAGCAGCTTGGAGCACAGAACAATCTATGGCTACACCTTC.